The present T cell receptor beta chain was sequenced within a study of blood T cell repertoires in COVID-19. CDR1 and CDR2 (germline): MDHEN, SYDVKM. Trimming removed 3 bases from V and 0 bases from J, with 11 bases in between. The CDR3 extends over 16 amino acids. In the original analysis: Amplification from reference gene primers served as the basis for estimated nucleated cell counts. The data were produced by immunoSEQ multiplex PCR, yet TCRdb's version contains in-frame clones alone and is incomplete. V, J and clone size are taken as reported in that table, and D and trimming were inferred from the DNA itself. The sample lists 95,000 to 110,000 clones; 75% to 95% were seen once.

This chain uses TRBV28 with TRBJ1-4; D perhaps matches TRBD1 (5 bases). This clonotype originated in a woman aged 25 to 39 with acute or convalescent COVID-19. Source material: peripheral blood. The CDR3 DNA is TGTGCCAGCAGTTTCCCCAAACAGGCAACTAATGAAAAACTGTTTTTT. Translated: CASSFPKQATNEKLFF.